Listed here are 27 T cell receptor beta chains from one sample, sequenced in a study of blood T cell repertoires in COVID-19. Assay: immunoSEQ multiplex PCR; the TCRdb copy retains only in-frame clones and omits some. The sample yields about 310,000 clones, 89% seen once. Sequences were obtained from PBMCs or T cells enriched from blood (not recorded which). The receptors stem from a woman between 40 and 55 years old who had recovered from COVID-19.

V gene TRBV5-1 combines with J gene TRBJ1-4, with D tentatively TRBD1 (5 bases). Trimming left V 6 bases short and J 5 bases short, with 11 bases between. The CDR3 spans 13 residues. The germline gives CDR1 SGHRS, CDR2 YFSETQ. The CDR3, as DNA: TGCGCCAGCAAGGTAGGGGCCAATGAAAAACTGTTTTTT. It specifies CASKVGANEKLFF.

CDR3 sequence: CASSYLSGRGLNEQYF. Here the CDR3 DNA reads TGTGCCAGCAGTTACCTGAGCGGGAGGGGGCTCAACGAGCAGTACTTC. The V and J genes are TRBV6-5 and TRBJ2-7; 10 bases fit TRBD2. The ends lost 2 bases at V and 5 bases at J; junction bases unmatched: 9. The CDR3 totals 16 residues. In germline, CDR1 is MNHEY, CDR2 SVGAGI.

This chain uses TRBV9 with TRBJ1-1; 9 positions agree with TRBD1. The CDR3 spans 15 residues. V was clipped by 4 bases and J by 8 bases; unmatched bases: 12. CDR1 and CDR2 from the germline V gene are SGDLS and YYNGEE. CDR3 DNA sequence: TGTGCCAGCAGCCCACGTCCCGGGACAGGGATAGAAGCTTTCTTT. It specifies CASSPRPGTGIEAFF.

This clone came up once. The chain joins TRBV11-2 to TRBJ2-3, with 8 bases matching TRBD2. The germline gives CDR1 SGHAT, CDR2 FQNNGV. This CDR3 contains 15 residues. The junction had 8 bases not matched to a gene; V was cut back by 3 bases and J by 6 bases. The CDR3 sequence is CASSFQREPTDTQYF. The CDR3 DNA sequence: TGTGCCAGCAGCTTCCAGCGGGAGCCGACCGATACGCAGTATTTT.

V and J are TRBV29-1 and TRBJ1-1, with 10 bases that match TRBD1. Germline CDR1 reads SQVTM; CDR2 reads ANQGSEA. The CDR3 totals 14 residues. The ends lost 3 bases at V and 2 bases at J; junction bases unmatched: 3. CDR3 in amino acids: CSVDETGGNTEAFF. CDR3 nucleotide sequence: TGCAGCGTTGACGAGACAGGGGGCAACACTGAAGCTTTCTTT.

This rearrangement joins TRBV5-5 to TRBJ1-2; D is unclear. The germline V and J ends were trimmed by 4 bases and 4 bases, with 11 bases remaining between them. Looked up from germline, CDR1 is SGHKS and CDR2 is YYEKEE (reference sequence). This CDR3 comprises 13 residues. The CDR3 is CASSLRLVYGYTF. The CDR3 coding sequence is TGTGCCAGCAGCCTCAGACTTGTCTATGGCTACACCTTC.

The rearrangement links TRBV19 to TRBJ1-2; 7 positions match TRBD1. Per germline, CDR1 LNHDA and CDR2 SQIVND (reference sequence). The CDR3 sequence is 11 residues long. V lost 6 bases, J lost 8 bases, and 3 bases stayed unmatched. The CDR3 region is CASRRGQGYTF. As DNA, the CDR3 is TGTGCCAGTAGAAGGGGGCAAGGCTACACCTTC.

The V and J genes are TRBV28 and TRBJ1-5; tentatively, D is TRBD1 (6 bases). The CDR3 has 13 amino acids. Per the germline V gene, CDR1 is MDHEN and CDR2 is SYDVKM. V was cut by 7 bases and J by 4 bases, with 11 bases left in between. The CDR3 nucleotides read TGTGCCAGCAATATACAGGGAAATCAGCCCCAGCATTTT. This encodes CASNIQGNQPQHF.

The V call is TRBV6-2 or TRBV6-3, the J call TRBJ2-7; 8 bases fit TRBD1. CDR1 and CDR2 (germline): MNHEY, SVGEGT. The CDR3 totals 15 residues. The V gene end was trimmed by 0 bases and the J gene end by 2 bases; junction bases not matched to a gene: 3. CDR3 residues: CASSYSTGAAYEQYF. The CDR3 DNA reads as TGTGCCAGCAGTTACTCGACAGGGGCGGCCTACGAGCAGTACTTC.

The rearrangement joins TRBV11-3 to TRBJ1-4; no reliable D call. Germline V gene lookup returns CDR1 SGHNT and CDR2 YENEEA. The CDR3 is 15 residues long. V dropped 1 base and J dropped 6 bases, with 12 bases sitting between them. The CDR3 sequence: CASSLGGAVDEKLFF. CDR3 in DNA: TGTGCCAGCAGCTTAGGGGGAGCAGTTGATGAAAAACTGTTTTTT.

With regard to this clone: The sample carries other DNA sequences with the same CDR3. The chain links TRBV5-6 to TRBJ2-5; 11 bases align to TRBD2. J lost 2 bases, V lost 0 bases, and 0 bases had no gene match. Germline V gene data show CDR1 as SGHDT and CDR2 as YYEEEE. The CDR3 length is 15 residues. This CDR3 reads CASSLGLAGQETQYF. CDR3 bases: TGTGCCAGCAGCTTGGGACTAGCGGGACAAGAGACCCAGTACTTC.

This rearrangement joins TRBV28 to TRBJ2-5; 8 nucleotides line up with TRBD1. The CDR3 totals 14 residues. Germline values: CDR1 MDHEN, CDR2 SYDVKM. V was clipped by 6 bases and J by 5 bases; unmatched bases: 8. The CDR3 region is CASRPGTGEETQYF. The DNA of the CDR3 is TGTGCCAGCAGACCCGGGACAGGAGAGGAGACCCAGTACTTC.

This chain uses TRBV10-3 with TRBJ1-1, with D perhaps TRBD1 (5 bases). This CDR3 region has 14 residues. In germline, CDR1 is ENHRY, CDR2 SYGVKD. V lost 2 bases, J lost 5 bases, and 12 bases lay in between. CDR3 residues: CAISEGADMTEAFF. The CDR3 DNA reads TGTGCCATCAGTGAGGGGGCGGATATGACTGAAGCTTTCTTT.

The V gene is TRBV5-1, the J gene TRBJ2-3; D remains ambiguous. The CDR3 extends over 15 amino acids. Germline lookup yields CDR1 SGHRS and CDR2 YFSETQ. The ends were cut back, 4 bases at V and 0 bases at J, with 12 bases in the middle. The CDR3 region has the DNA TGCGCCAGCAGCCGGAGCGTACTTAGCACAGATACGCAGTATTTT. This codes for CASSRSVLSTDTQYF.

This clone came up once. The chain employs TRBV11-2 and TRBJ1-5; the match to TRBD1 covers 8 bases. Looked up from germline, CDR1 is SGHAT and CDR2 is FQNNGV. The CDR3 is made up of 13 amino acids. Losses at the gene ends were 5 bases for V and 4 bases for J; bases not matched to a gene: 1. CDR3 region: CASSRTGNQPQHF. CDR3 coding DNA: TGTGCCAGCAGCAGGACAGGGAATCAGCCCCAGCATTTT. Full variable domain (missing parts from reference TRBV11-2 and TRBJ1-5): EAGVAQSPRYKIIEKRQSVAFWCNPISGHATLYWYQQILGQGPKLLIQFQNNGVVDDSQLPKDRFSAERLKGVDSTLKIQPAKLEDSAVYLCASSRTGNQPQHFGDGTRLSIL.

The chain uses TRBV9 and TRBJ1-6, with 10 bases lining up with TRBD1. The CDR3 covers 15 residues. Germline CDR1 and CDR2: SGDLS and YYNGEE. Losses at the gene ends were 7 bases for V and 5 bases for J; bases not matched to a gene: 6. CDR3 sequence (DNA): TGTGCCAGCGGCTGGGGGACAGGGGATAATTCACCCCTCCACTTT. This gives the protein CASGWGTGDNSPLHF.

The chain uses TRBV6-5 and TRBJ1-1; 10 bases are shared with TRBD1. Germline V gene data show CDR1 as MNHEY and CDR2 as SVGAGI. This CDR3 has 14 residues. V lost 6 bases to trimming and J lost 3 bases; unmatched junction nucleotides: 4. In nucleotides, the CDR3 is TGTGCCAGCAGCAGACAGGGGGCGGACACTGAAGCTTTCTTT. This codes for CASSRQGADTEAFF.

This clone appeared once. The chain couples TRBV10-3 to TRBJ2-7; 15 nucleotides align to TRBD2. CDR3 size: 14 residues. CDR1 and CDR2 from the germline V gene are ENHRY and SYGVKD. The junction had 8 bases not matched to a gene; V was cut back by 10 bases and J by 7 bases. The CDR3 bases are TGTGCCACCGGACTAGCGGGAGGGCCGGGGGAGCAGTACTTC. Translating gives CATGLAGGPGEQYF.

The chain has TRBV19 and TRBJ2-1; TRBD2 might be the D (7 bases). Germline lookup yields CDR1 LNHDA and CDR2 SQIVND (reference sequence). V was clipped by 5 bases and J by 5 bases, with 16 bases between them. This CDR3 comprises 15 residues. Here the CDR3 reads CASSASWGGHNEQFF. The CDR3 nucleotides are TGTGCCAGTAGTGCCTCGTGGGGGGGCCACAATGAGCAGTTCTTC. The whole variable domain, filled in from reference TRBV19 and TRBJ2-1, reads DGGITQSPKYLFRKEGQNVTLSCEQNLNHDAMYWYRQDPGQGLRLIYYSQIVNDFQKGDIAEGYSVSREKKESFPLTVTSAQKNPTAFYLCASSASWGGHNEQFFGPGTRLTVL.

This clone turned up a few times. CDR3 in amino acids: CASIAWRSGNTGELFF. The CDR3, as DNA: TGTGCCAGTATCGCTTGGCGGAGTGGTAACACCGGGGAGCTGTTTTTT. J is TRBJ2-2 and V is TRBV19; unclear D gene. V gave up 7 bases and J gave up 2 bases, with 17 bases separating them. This CDR3 spans 16 amino acids. Germline CDR1 is LNHDA and CDR2 is SQIVND (reference sequence).

J is TRBJ2-2 and V is TRBV27; TRBD2 aligns across 9 bases. Losses at the gene ends were 1 base for V and 0 bases for J; bases not matched to a gene: 15. Germline CDR1 reads MNHEY; CDR2 reads SMNVEV (reference sequence). The CDR3 is 21 amino acids. DNA of the CDR3: TGTGCCAGCAGTTTATTTCGTCGCGGCGGGGGGGACTTCGCGAACACCGGGGAGCTGTTTTTT. Translation: CASSLFRRGGGDFANTGELFF.

The chain uses TRBV9 and TRBJ2-5, with 7 bases lining up with TRBD1. The germline V gene has CDR1 SGDLS and CDR2 YYNGEE. J lost 5 bases, V lost 0 bases, and 7 bases had no gene match. This CDR3 region has 15 residues. CDR3 loop: CASSVEVGGKETQYF. In DNA, the CDR3 is TGTGCCAGCAGCGTAGAGGTAGGGGGCAAGGAGACCCAGTACTTC.

The count of this clone is one. The chain carries TRBV7-2 and TRBJ2-1; TRBD1 is a possible D gene (6 bases). V was pared by 8 bases and J by 1 base, with 9 bases between. This CDR3 region has 13 residues. Germline V gene lookup returns CDR1 SGHTA and CDR2 FQGNSA. CDR3 coding DNA: TGTGCCAGCGGCAGGGGATCCTACAATGAGCAGTTCTTC. This encodes CASGRGSYNEQFF.

This sequence joins TRBV21-1 and TRBJ2-7; the listed D gene, TRBD2, was not tested against the DNA. TRBV21-1 is marked as a pseudogene. The CDR3 length is 18 residues. This CDR3 reads CASSKKSKGTSGSYEQYF. The CDR3 DNA is TGTGCCAGCAGCAAAAAATCAAAGGGGACTAGCGGCTCCTACGAGCAGTACTTC.

The chain recombines TRBV10-3 with TRBJ2-7; 13 bases agree with TRBD2. The CDR3 spans 15 residues. With 7 bases clipped from V and 2 bases from J, the junction kept 5 bases outside the gene matches. From germline, CDR1 is ENHRY and CDR2 SYGVKD. CDR3 residues: CAIKQTSGGAYEQYF. Written as DNA, the CDR3 is TGTGCCATCAAGCAAACTAGCGGGGGGGCCTACGAGCAGTACTTC.

This clone has a handful of counts. The chain carries TRBV5-8 and TRBJ2-1, with TRBD1 as a possible D gene (5 bases). Per the germline V gene, CDR1 is SGHTS and CDR2 is YDEGEE. Trimming removed 2 bases from V and 2 bases from J, with 14 bases in between. This CDR3 is 16 amino acids long. CDR3 nucleotides: TGTGCCAGCAGCTTAGGCACCGCAGGGCCCTACAATGAGCAGTTCTTC. Translated, it gives CASSLGTAGPYNEQFF.

The genes are TRBV7-3 and TRBJ1-2; D gene ambiguous. Looked up from germline, CDR1 is SGHTA and CDR2 is FQGTGA. The CDR3 sequence is 12 residues long. The V gene lost 6 bases and the J gene lost 8 bases, with 13 bases spanning the gap. CDR3 loop: CASRGRTGGYTF. DNA of the CDR3: TGTGCCAGCAGAGGGAGGACCGGAGGCTACACCTTC. The whole variable domain, filled in from reference TRBV7-3 and TRBJ1-2, reads GAGVSQTPSNKVTEKGKYVELRCDPISGHTALYWYRQSLGQGPEFLIYFQGTGAADDSGLPNDRFFAVRPEGSVSTLKIQRTERGDSAVYLCASRGRTGGYTFGSGTRLTVV.